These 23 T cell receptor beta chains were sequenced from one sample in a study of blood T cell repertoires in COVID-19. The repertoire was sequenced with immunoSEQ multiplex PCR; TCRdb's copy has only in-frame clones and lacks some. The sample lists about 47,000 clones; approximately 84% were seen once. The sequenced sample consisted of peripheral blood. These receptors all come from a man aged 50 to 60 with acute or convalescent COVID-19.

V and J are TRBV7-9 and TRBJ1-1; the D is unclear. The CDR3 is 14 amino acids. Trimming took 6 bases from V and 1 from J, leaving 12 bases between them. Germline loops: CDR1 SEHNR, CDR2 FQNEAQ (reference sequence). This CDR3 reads CASRSNRQNTEAFF. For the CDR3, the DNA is TGTGCCAGCAGATCAAATAGACAGAACACTGAAGCTTTCTTT.

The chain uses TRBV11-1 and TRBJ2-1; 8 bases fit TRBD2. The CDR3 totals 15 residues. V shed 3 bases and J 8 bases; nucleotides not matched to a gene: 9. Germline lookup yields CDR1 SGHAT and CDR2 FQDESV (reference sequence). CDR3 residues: CASSLGTRDQDEQFF. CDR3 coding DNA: TGTGCCAGCAGCTTGGGGACTAGGGATCAGGATGAGCAGTTCTTC. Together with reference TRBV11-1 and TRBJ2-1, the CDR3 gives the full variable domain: EAEVAQSPRYKITEKSQAVAFWCDPISGHATLYWYRQILGQGPELLVQFQDESVVDDSQLPKDRFSAERLKGVDSTLKIQPAELGDSAMYLCASSLGTRDQDEQFFGPGTRLTVL.

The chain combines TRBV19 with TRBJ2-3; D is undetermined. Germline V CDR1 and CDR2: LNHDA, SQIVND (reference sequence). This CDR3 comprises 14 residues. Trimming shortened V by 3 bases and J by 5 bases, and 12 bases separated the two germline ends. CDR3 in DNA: TGTGCCAGTAGTATCCGGAGAGGCGGAGATACGCAGTATTTT. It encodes CASSIRRGGDTQYF.

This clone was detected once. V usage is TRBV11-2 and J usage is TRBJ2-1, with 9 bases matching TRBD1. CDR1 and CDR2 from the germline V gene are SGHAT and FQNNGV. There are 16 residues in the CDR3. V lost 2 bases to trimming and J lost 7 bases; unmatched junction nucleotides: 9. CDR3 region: CASSLTQTGGLNEQFF. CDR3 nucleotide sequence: TGTGCCAGCAGCTTAACACAGACAGGGGGATTAAATGAGCAGTTCTTC.

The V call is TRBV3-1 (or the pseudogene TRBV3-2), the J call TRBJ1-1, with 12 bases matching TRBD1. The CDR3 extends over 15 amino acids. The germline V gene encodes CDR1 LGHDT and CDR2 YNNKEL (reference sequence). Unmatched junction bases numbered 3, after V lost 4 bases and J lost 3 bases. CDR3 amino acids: CASSLGTGGHTEAFF. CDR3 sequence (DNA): TGTGCCAGCAGCCTAGGGACAGGGGGCCACACTGAAGCTTTCTTT.

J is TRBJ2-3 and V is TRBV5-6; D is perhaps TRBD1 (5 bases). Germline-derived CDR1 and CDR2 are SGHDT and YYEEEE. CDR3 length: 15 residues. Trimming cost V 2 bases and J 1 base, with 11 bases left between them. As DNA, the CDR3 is TGTGCCAGCAGCTTTGAAACAGGCGGCACAGATACGCAGTATTTT. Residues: CASSFETGGTDTQYF.

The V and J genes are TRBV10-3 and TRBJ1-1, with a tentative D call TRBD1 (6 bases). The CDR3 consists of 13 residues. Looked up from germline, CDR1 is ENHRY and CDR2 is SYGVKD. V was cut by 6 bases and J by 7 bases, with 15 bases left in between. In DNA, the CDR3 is TGTGCCATCAGGGTACAGGGTACGATTGAAGCTTTCTTT. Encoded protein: CAIRVQGTIEAFF.

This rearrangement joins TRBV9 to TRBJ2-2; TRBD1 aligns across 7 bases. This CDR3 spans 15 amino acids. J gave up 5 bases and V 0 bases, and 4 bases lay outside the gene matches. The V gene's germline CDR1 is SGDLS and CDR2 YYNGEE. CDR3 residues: CASSVGQGRTGELFF. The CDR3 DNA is TGTGCCAGCAGCGTAGGACAGGGAAGGACCGGGGAGCTGTTTTTT.

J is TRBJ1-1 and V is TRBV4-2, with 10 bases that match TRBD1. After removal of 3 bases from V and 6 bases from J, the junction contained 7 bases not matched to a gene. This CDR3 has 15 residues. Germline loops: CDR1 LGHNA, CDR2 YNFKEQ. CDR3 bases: TGTGCCAGCAGCCACCAAGACAGGGGGCAGGCTGAAGCTTTCTTT. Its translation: CASSHQDRGQAEAFF.

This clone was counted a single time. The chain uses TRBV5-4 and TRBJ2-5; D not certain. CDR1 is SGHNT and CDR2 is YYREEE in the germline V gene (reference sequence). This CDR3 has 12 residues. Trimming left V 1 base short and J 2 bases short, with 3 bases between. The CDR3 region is CASSLSQETQYF. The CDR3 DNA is TGTGCCAGCAGCTTGTCTCAAGAGACCCAGTACTTC.

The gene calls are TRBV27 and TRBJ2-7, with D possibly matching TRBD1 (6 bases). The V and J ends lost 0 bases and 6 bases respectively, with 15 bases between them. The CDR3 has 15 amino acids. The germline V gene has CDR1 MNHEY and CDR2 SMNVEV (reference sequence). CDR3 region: CASSLSGAAGGEQYF. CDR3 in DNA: TGTGCCAGCAGTTTATCGGGGGCAGCAGGTGGCGAGCAGTACTTC.

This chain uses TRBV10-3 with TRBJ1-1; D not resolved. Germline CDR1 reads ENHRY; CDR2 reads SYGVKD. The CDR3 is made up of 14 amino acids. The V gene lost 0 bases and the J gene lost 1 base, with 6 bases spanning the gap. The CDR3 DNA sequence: TGTGCCATCAGTGAGTCGATAGCGAACACTGAAGCTTTCTTT. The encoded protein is CAISESIANTEAFF.

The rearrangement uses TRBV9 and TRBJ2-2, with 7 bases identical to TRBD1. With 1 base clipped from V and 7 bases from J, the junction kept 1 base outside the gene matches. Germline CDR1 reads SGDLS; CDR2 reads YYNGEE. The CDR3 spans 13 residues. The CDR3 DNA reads TGTGCCAGCAGCGTATACAGGGGCGGGGAGCTGTTTTTT. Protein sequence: CASSVYRGGELFF.

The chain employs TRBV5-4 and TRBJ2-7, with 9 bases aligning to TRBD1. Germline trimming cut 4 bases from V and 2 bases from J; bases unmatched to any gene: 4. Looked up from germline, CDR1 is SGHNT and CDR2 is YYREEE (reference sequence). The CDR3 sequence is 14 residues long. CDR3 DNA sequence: TGTGCCAGCAGCAGGGACAGGGCCCCCTACGAGCAGTACTTC. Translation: CASSRDRAPYEQYF.

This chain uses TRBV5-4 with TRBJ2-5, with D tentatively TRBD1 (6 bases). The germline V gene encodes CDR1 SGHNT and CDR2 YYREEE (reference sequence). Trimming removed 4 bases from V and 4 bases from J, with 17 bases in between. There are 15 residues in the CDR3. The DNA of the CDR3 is TGTGCCAGCAGCCCTATGACAGGTGCCCGAGAGACCCAGTACTTC. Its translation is CASSPMTGARETQYF.

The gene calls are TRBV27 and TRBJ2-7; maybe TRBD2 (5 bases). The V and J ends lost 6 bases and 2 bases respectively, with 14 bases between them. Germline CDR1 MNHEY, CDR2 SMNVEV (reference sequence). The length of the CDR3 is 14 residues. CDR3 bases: TGTGCCAGCAGGGAGGTGACTGACCCCTACGAGCAGTACTTC. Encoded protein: CASREVTDPYEQYF.

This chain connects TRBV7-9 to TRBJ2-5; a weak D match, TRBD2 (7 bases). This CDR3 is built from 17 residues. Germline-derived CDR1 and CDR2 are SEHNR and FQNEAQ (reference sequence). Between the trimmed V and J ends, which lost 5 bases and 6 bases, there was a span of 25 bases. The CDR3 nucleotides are TGTGCCAGCAGCCCGGTCCCCACTAGCGCTCGGGGGCAGACCCAGTACTTC. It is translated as CASSPVPTSARGQTQYF.

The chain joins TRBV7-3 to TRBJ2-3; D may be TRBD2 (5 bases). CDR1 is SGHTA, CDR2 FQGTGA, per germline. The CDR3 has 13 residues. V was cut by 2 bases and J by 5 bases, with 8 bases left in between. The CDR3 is CASSLEREDTQYF. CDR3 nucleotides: TGTGCCAGCAGCTTAGAACGGGAAGATACGCAGTATTTT.

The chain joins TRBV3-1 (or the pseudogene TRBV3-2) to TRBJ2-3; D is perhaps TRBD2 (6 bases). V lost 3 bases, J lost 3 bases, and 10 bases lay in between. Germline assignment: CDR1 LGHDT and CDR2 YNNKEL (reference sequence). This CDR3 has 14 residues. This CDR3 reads CASSHFRGTDTQYF. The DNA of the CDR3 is TGTGCCAGCAGCCACTTCCGGGGGACAGATACGCAGTATTTT.

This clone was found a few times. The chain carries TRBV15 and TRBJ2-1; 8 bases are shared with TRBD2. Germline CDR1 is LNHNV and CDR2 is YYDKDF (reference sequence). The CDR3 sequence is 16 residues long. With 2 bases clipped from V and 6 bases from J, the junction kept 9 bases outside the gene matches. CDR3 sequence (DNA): TGTGCCACCAGCAGAATAGCGGGAATTGCTGGCAATGAGCAGTTCTTC. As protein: CATSRIAGIAGNEQFF.

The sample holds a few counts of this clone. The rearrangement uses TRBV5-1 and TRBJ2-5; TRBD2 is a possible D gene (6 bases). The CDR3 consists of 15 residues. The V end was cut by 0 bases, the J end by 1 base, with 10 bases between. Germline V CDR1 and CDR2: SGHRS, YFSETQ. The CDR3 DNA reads TGCGCCAGCAGCTTGGGGGGGGTTCCCCAAGAGACCCAGTACTTC. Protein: CASSLGGVPQETQYF.

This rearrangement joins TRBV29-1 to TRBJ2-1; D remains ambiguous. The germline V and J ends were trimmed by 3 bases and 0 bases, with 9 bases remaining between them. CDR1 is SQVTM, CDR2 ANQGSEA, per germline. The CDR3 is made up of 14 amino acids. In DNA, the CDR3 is TGCAGCGTTGACTCGATCAGCTCCTACAATGAGCAGTTCTTC. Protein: CSVDSISSYNEQFF.

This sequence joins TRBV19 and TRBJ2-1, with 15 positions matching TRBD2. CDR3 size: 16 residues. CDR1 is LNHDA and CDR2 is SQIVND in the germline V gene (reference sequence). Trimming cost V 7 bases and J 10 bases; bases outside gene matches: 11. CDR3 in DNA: TGTGCCAGTACCCACCCGGGACTAGCGGGAGGAGGAGAGCAGTTCTTC. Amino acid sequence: CASTHPGLAGGGEQFF.